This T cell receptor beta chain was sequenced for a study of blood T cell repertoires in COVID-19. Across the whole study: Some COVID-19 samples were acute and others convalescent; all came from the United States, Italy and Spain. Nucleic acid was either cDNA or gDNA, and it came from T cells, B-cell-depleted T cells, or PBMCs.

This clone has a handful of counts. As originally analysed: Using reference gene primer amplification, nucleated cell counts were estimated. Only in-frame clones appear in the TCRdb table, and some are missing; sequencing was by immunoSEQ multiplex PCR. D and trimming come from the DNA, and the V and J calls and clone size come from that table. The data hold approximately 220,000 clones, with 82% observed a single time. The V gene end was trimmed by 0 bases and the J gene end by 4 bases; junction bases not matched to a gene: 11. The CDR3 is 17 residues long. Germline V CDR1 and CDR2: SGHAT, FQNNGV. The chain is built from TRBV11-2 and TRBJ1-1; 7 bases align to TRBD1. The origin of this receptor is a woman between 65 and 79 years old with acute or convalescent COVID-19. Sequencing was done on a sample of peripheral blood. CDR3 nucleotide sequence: TGTGCCAGCAGCTTAGATCAACTAAACAGGGGAAGCACTGAAGCTTTCTTT. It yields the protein CASSLDQLNRGSTEAFF. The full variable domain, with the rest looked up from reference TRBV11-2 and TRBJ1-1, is EAGVAQSPRYKIIEKRQSVAFWCNPISGHATLYWYQQILGQGPKLLIQFQNNGVVDDSQLPKDRFSAERLKGVDSTLKIQPAKLEDSAVYLCASSLDQLNRGSTEAFFGQGTRLTVV.